The present T cell receptor (beta chain) was sequenced within a study of cytomegalovirus exposure and HLA in healthy donors. Study results and limitations: Later analysis suggested most CMV-associated TCR beta chains were HLA-restricted. Certain indistinguishable V segments, among them TRBV6-2 and TRBV6-3, were excluded.

The PCR used 60 Vbeta and 13 Jbeta primers. Profiled with immunoSEQ multiplex PCR; TCRdb holds only in-frame clones, not every one. The profile shows under 200,000 clones, 70% to 90% of them singletons. Note on this clone: The antigen is unknown.

The CDR3 is made up of 15 amino acids. Trimming cost V 3 bases and J 4 bases, with 13 bases left between them. Germline values: CDR1 SGHDT, CDR2 YYEEEE. The TCR originated in a woman aged 25 to 39 in good health and CMV-seropositive. Sequenced material: PBMCs. The J gene is TRBJ2-2, the V gene TRBV5-6; TRBD1 is a possible D gene (6 bases). The CDR3 loop is CASSYFTGSTGELFF. Here the CDR3 DNA reads TGTGCCAGCAGCTATTTTACAGGGTCCACCGGGGAGCTGTTTTTT.